Described below is a single T cell receptor (beta chain) sequence and its context. The antigen remains unidentified. cDNA libraries of TCR beta carried unique molecular identifiers. TCRdb used MiXCR to reprocess the PCR reads, holding one entry per CDR3 protein. The top ten clones hold under 6% of a sample with 820,000 or so distinct CDR3 sequences, under 70% of them seen once. The V segment lost 11 bases and the J segment 7 bases; nucleotides outside the gene matches: 10. Germline V gives CDR1 SNHLY, CDR2 FYNNEI. CDR3 length equals 14 residues. The sample originates from a study of post-analysis software for immune sequencing data. In the study overall: Both relapsing-remitting and secondary progressive multiple sclerosis featured among the disease courses, as did progressive-relapsing multiple sclerosis.

Points from the study as a whole: The five TRBV segments detected at higher frequency in patients than in controls included TRBV5-6, TRBV5-1 and TRBV20-1. Controls showed significantly higher normalized Chao1 diversity than did multiple sclerosis patients. Strong co-clustering by F measure linked samples that shared a preparation batch.

The clonotype comes from a girl aged 5-17 years with multiple sclerosis. The rearrangement joins TRBV2 to TRBJ2-1, with 11 bases aligning to TRBD2. The material sequenced was blood. The CDR3 DNA reads as TGTGCCTCCGGTAGGGGACTAGCGGAGAATGAGCAGTTCTTC. Its protein product is CASGRGLAENEQFF.